A single sample is the source of the 24 T cell receptor beta chains below, sequenced in a study of blood T cell repertoires in COVID-19. Assay used: immunoSEQ multiplex PCR; TCRdb lists only in-frame clones, some missing. The sample has some 290,000 clones, approximately 90% seen once. Sequencing was done on a sample of PBMCs or T cells enriched from blood (not recorded which). The receptors come from a woman aged 40 to 50 with acute COVID-19.

The chain links TRBV12-3 or TRBV12-4 to TRBJ1-6; the D gene is possibly TRBD1 (6 bases). The CDR3 has 12 residues. V was pared by 5 bases and J by 11 bases, with 10 bases between. CDR3 residues: CASSPTGPPLHF. DNA for the CDR3: TGTGCCAGCAGTCCTACAGGGCCACCCCTCCACTTT.

The V call is TRBV21-1, the J call TRBJ2-1; the D segment call TRBD2 is taken from the table without a DNA check. TRBV21-1 is annotated as a pseudogene. The CDR3 is made up of 15 amino acids. Written as DNA, the CDR3 is TGTGCCAGCAGCAATAGGCTAGCGGATTACAATGAGCAGTTCTTC. This sequence encodes CASSNRLADYNEQFF.

The rearrangement links TRBV5-1 to TRBJ2-7; D might be TRBD2 (6 bases). CDR3 length equals 15 residues. Germline assignment: CDR1 SGHRS and CDR2 YFSETQ. The germline V and J ends were trimmed by 5 bases and 0 bases, with 15 bases remaining between them. The CDR3 nucleotides are TGCGCCAGCAGGGCCTGGCGGGACCCCTCCTACGAGCAGTACTTC. This gives the protein CASRAWRDPSYEQYF.

CDR3 sequence reads: CASSLGLAGGPSRDTQYF. CDR3 sequence (DNA): TGTGCCAGCAGCTTAGGGCTAGCGGGAGGGCCGTCACGAGATACGCAGTATTTT. The J gene is TRBJ2-3, the V gene TRBV7-2, with TRBD2 matching over 12 bases. The CDR3 is 18 residues long. V gave up 1 base and J gave up 5 bases; unmatched junction bases: 10. Germline CDR1 reads SGHTA; CDR2 reads FQGNSA.

This rearrangement joins TRBV25-1 to TRBJ1-1, with D possibly being TRBD1 (6 bases). This CDR3 is 12 amino acids long. Trimming took 4 bases from V and 10 from J, leaving 13 bases between them. Germline V lookup: CDR1 MGHDK, CDR2 SYGVNS. The DNA for the CDR3 is TGTGCCAGCAGTGGGGGATCAGGGGTAGCTTTCTTT. Protein product: CASSGGSGVAFF.

As concerns this clone: Germline is not matched at one junction end, which may reflect a read error. The gene calls are TRBV7-9 and TRBJ2-7, with D unresolved. This CDR3 contains 10 residues. Germline V CDR1 and CDR2: SEHNR, FQNEAQ (reference sequence). The CDR3 here is CASSHRYIEF. Here the CDR3 DNA reads TGTGCCAGCAGCCATCGATATATCGAGTTC.

The chain uses TRBV20-1 and TRBJ2-3; a possible D gene is TRBD2 (5 bases). The CDR3 is made up of 14 amino acids. Trimming cost V 3 bases and J 4 bases, with 14 bases left between them. CDR1 and CDR2 (germline): DFQATT, SNEGSKA (reference sequence). DNA of the CDR3: TGCAGTGCTAGTAATCGGGAAAGGCCAGATACGCAGTATTTT. This sequence encodes CSASNRERPDTQYF.

This rearrangement joins TRBV5-1 to TRBJ2-3, with no clear D. The length of the CDR3 is 14 residues. CDR1 is SGHRS, CDR2 YFSETQ, per germline. Trimming shortened V by 0 bases and J by 0 bases, and 5 bases separated the two germline ends. CDR3: CASSLETSTDTQYF. CDR3 DNA: TGCGCCAGCAGCTTGGAGACTAGCACAGATACGCAGTATTTT.

The chain has TRBV25-1 and TRBJ2-3, with D possibly being TRBD2 (6 bases). The CDR3 runs 15 residues. Deletions cut 3 bases from V and 4 bases from J, with 14 bases between. In germline, CDR1 is MGHDK, CDR2 SYGVNS. The CDR3 loop is CASSEGWDSSDTQYF. The CDR3, as DNA: TGTGCCAGCAGTGAGGGATGGGACTCCTCAGATACGCAGTATTTT.

The V gene is TRBV3-1 (or the pseudogene TRBV3-2), the J gene TRBJ1-5; possible D gene TRBD1, 6 bases. This CDR3 region has 16 residues. V lost 4 bases, J lost 6 bases, and 19 bases lay in between. The germline CDR1 and CDR2 sequences are LGHDT and YNNKEL (reference sequence). The chain's CDR3 is CASSPKNTGLGQPQHF. The CDR3 DNA sequence: TGTGCCAGCAGCCCAAAAAACACAGGGTTAGGTCAGCCCCAGCATTTT.

CDR3 coding DNA: TGTGCCAGCAGCCCGCCGGGACAGGGAGCTTTCTTT. Amino acids: CASSPPGQGAFF. The chain links TRBV7-9 to TRBJ1-1, with 9 bases identical to TRBD1. Germline CDR1 is SEHNR and CDR2 is FQNEAQ (reference sequence). The ends lost 5 bases at V and 10 bases at J; junction bases unmatched: 5. The CDR3 consists of 12 residues.

V gene TRBV7-2 combines with J gene TRBJ2-7; the D gene is possibly TRBD2 (6 bases). With 1 base removed from V and 3 bases from J, the gap between germline ends came to 10 bases. Germline-derived CDR1 and CDR2 are SGHTA and FQGNSA. The CDR3 contains 14 residues. CDR3 DNA sequence: TGTGCCAGCAGCTTAGGGATCGGGGGCTACGAGCAGTACTTC. This sequence encodes CASSLGIGGYEQYF. Looking up the rest from reference TRBV7-2 and TRBJ2-7 gives the full variable domain: GAGVSQSPSNKVTEKGKDVELRCDPISGHTALYWYRQSLGQGLEFLIYFQGNSAPDKSGLPSDRFSAERTGGSVSTLTIQRTQQEDSAVYLCASSLGIGGYEQYFGPGTRLTVT.

This clone appeared many times. The genes are TRBV19 and TRBJ1-1; D remains ambiguous. Germline V gives CDR1 LNHDA, CDR2 SQIVND (reference sequence). The ends were cut back, 5 bases at V and 4 bases at J, with 14 bases in the middle. CDR3 length: 14 amino acids. The CDR3 spells CASSVSVGGTEAFF. The CDR3 DNA reads as TGTGCCAGTAGTGTGAGTGTTGGTGGCACTGAAGCTTTCTTT.

Notes on this clone: One end of the junction varies from germline; a read error may be responsible. V usage is TRBV7-7 and J usage is TRBJ2-1; 9 bases agree with TRBD2. Looked up from germline, CDR1 is SSHAT and CDR2 is FNYEAQ (reference sequence). This CDR3 region has 15 residues. The CDR3 reads CASSLGTSQNNEQFF. The DNA of the CDR3 is TGTGCTAGCAGCTTAGGGACTAGCCAAAACAATGAGCAGTTCTTC.

This clone has a single count. The chain links TRBV2 to TRBJ1-1; D may be TRBD1 (5 bases). Trimming took 1 base from V and 4 from J, leaving 13 bases between them. From germline, CDR1 is SNHLY and CDR2 FYNNEI. The CDR3 is 15 amino acids. The CDR3 sequence: CASSEGGRILTEAFF. CDR3 DNA: TGTGCCAGCAGTGAAGGGGGCAGGATCCTCACTGAAGCTTTCTTT.

The chain joins TRBV6-2 or TRBV6-3 to TRBJ2-2, with TRBD1 matching 7 bases. J gave up 2 bases and V 6 bases, and 6 bases lay outside the gene matches. The CDR3 is made up of 15 amino acids. Germline loops: CDR1 MNHEY, CDR2 SVGEGT. The DNA for the CDR3 is TGTGCCAGCAGCGGACAGGTCCTAAACACCGGGGAGCTGTTTTTT. It translates to CASSGQVLNTGELFF.

The chain carries TRBV6-5 and TRBJ2-2; 9 nucleotides align to TRBD2. In germline, CDR1 is MNHEY, CDR2 SVGAGI. The ends lost 2 bases at V and 8 bases at J; junction bases unmatched: 3. There are 14 residues in the CDR3. The CDR3 region is CASSYGLAWGELFF. In nucleotides, the CDR3 is TGTGCCAGCAGTTACGGACTAGCGTGGGGGGAGCTGTTTTTT.

The chain carries TRBV4-1 and TRBJ2-7; a weak D match, TRBD2 (5 bases). The CDR3 extends over 14 amino acids. CDR1 is MGHRA and CDR2 is YSYEKL in the germline V gene. The V end lost 4 bases, the J end lost 6 bases, and 16 bases lay between the germline ends. CDR3 region: CASSPLTGEGEQYF. CDR3 DNA: TGCGCCAGCAGCCCCCTCACTGGAGAGGGCGAGCAGTACTTC.

Only one count was recorded for this clone. The chain employs TRBV9 and TRBJ2-1; TRBD2 agrees at 11 bases. Trimming cost V 2 bases and J 5 bases; bases outside gene matches: 6. Germline V gene lookup returns CDR1 SGDLS and CDR2 YYNGEE. The CDR3 has 16 residues. The CDR3 protein is CASSVALAGGDNEQFF. Here the CDR3 DNA reads TGTGCCAGCAGCGTCGCCCTAGCGGGAGGAGACAATGAGCAGTTCTTC.

The chain's CDR3 is CATKGDFQETQYF. The CDR3, as DNA: TGTGCCACCAAAGGGGACTTCCAAGAGACCCAGTACTTC. The chain joins TRBV24-1 to TRBJ2-5; D might be TRBD2 (6 bases). Trimming stripped 8 bases from V and 1 base from J, with 10 bases between. Germline V lookup: CDR1 KGHDR, CDR2 SFDVKD. The CDR3 extends over 13 amino acids.

This clone was counted once. This rearrangement joins TRBV4-2 to TRBJ2-1, with no clear D. Germline loops: CDR1 LGHNA, CDR2 YNFKEQ. The CDR3 extends over 16 amino acids. V was trimmed by 0 bases and J by 8 bases, leaving 17 bases between them. The CDR3 here is CASSQDRSASSDEQFF. Written as DNA, the CDR3 is TGTGCCAGCAGCCAAGACAGAAGTGCCAGTTCCGATGAGCAGTTCTTC.

The chain couples TRBV2 to TRBJ1-1; no definite D call. This CDR3 spans 13 amino acids. Germline V gene lookup returns CDR1 SNHLY and CDR2 FYNNEI. The V end was cut by 7 bases, the J end by 2 bases, with 11 bases between. DNA for the CDR3: TGTGCCAGCAAGGAGGTGGAAAACACTGAAGCTTTCTTT. It yields the protein CASKEVENTEAFF.

The CDR3 DNA reads as TGTGCCAGCAGAAATTCCGCGAGCGGGCCAGCTTGGGACAGGGGGCTTGGTAATGAAAAACTGTTTTTT. It is translated as CASRNSASGPAWDRGLGNEKLFF. The chain recombines TRBV14 with TRBJ1-4; 12 nucleotides match TRBD1. The CDR3 consists of 23 residues. After removal of 6 bases from V and 4 bases from J, the junction contained 27 bases not matched to a gene. CDR1 SGHDN and CDR2 FVKESK come from the germline V gene.

CDR3 nucleotides: TGCGCCAGCAGCCCCGGGACAGATAATTCACCCCTCCACTTT. Translated, it gives CASSPGTDNSPLHF. The chain uses TRBV5-1 and TRBJ1-6; TRBD1 aligns across 7 bases. Per the germline V gene, CDR1 is SGHRS and CDR2 is YFSETQ. The V gene end was trimmed by 4 bases and the J gene end by 5 bases; junction bases not matched to a gene: 3. The CDR3 runs 14 residues.